Listed below are T cell receptor beta chains from one sample, sequenced in a study of Graves' ophthalmopathy and Graves' hyperthyroidism. TCRdb re-analysed the multiplex PCR reads in MiXCR, keeping a single row per CDR3 protein. The table shows under 350,000 distinct CDR3 sequences, with about a sixth occurring only once. The source material was peripheral blood. The source of these receptors is an adult man with Graves' ophthalmopathy. The CDR3 runs from the conserved cysteine through the conserved F or W. Fields, in order: J gene, clone size, V gene, D gene, CDR3 DNA, CDR3 protein. The D gene is left open where the match is weak. Not all rows give a size; the values are once, few, many and, for expanded clones, a class.

>TRBJ2-7|many|TRBV7-8|NA
TGTGCCAGCAGCTTAAGGGTGGGGGTCGACGACGAGCAGTACTTC
CASSLRVGVDDEQYF
>TRBJ2-5|many|TRBV12-3/TRBV12-4|TRBD2
TGTGCCAGCAGATTAAGCGGGGGGGCCGGTGAGACCCAGTACTTC
CASRLSGGAGETQYF
>TRBJ2-7|many|TRBV7-6|TRBD2
TGTGCCAGCAGCTTAGCCGCGGCGGGGGGTTCCTACGAGCAGTACTTC
CASSLAAAGGSYEQYF
>TRBJ2-7|many|TRBV5-1|NA
TGCGCCAGCAGCTTGGGTCCCCAGAACGCCTACGAGCAGTACTTC
CASSLGPQNAYEQYF
>TRBJ2-2|many|TRBV5-1|TRBD1
TGCGCCAGCAGCTCGACAGGGAGCACCGGGGAGCTGTTTTTT
CASSSTGSTGELFF
>TRBJ2-5|many|TRBV7-2|NA
TGTGCCAGCAGCTTATCGTCTCGGGAGACCCAGTACTTC
CASSLSSRETQYF
>TRBJ2-5|many|TRBV6-2/TRBV6-3|NA
TGTGCCAGCAGCCGCCAACAAGCTGCCACACAAGAGACCCAGTACTTC
CASSRQQAATQETQYF
>TRBJ2-7|NA|TRBV6-5|TRBD2
TGTGCCAGCAGTTACCCGACACGTGGAGCGGGAGGGCCAGAGCAGTACTTC
CASSYPTRGAGGPEQYF
>TRBJ2-2|NA|TRBV12-3/TRBV12-4|NA
TGTGCCAGCAGTTTTTACGGGATCGGGAACACCGGGGAGCTGTTTTTT
CASSFYGIGNTGELFF
>TRBJ1-2|many|TRBV6-5|NA
TGTGCCAGCAGTTACATCGGGGGCCGGTATGGCTACACCTTC
CASSYIGGRYGYTF
>TRBJ2-2|many|TRBV11-3|TRBD1
TGTGCCAGCAGCCTGGGACAGGGGACCGGGGAGCTGTTTTTT
CASSLGQGTGELFF
>TRBJ1-5|many|TRBV20-1|TRBD1
TGCAGTGCTAGTGGGACAGGGGGCAATCAGCCCCAGCATTTT
CSASGTGGNQPQHF
>TRBJ2-5|many|TRBV6-1|TRBD1
TGTGCCAGCAGTAAAACAGGGGGTCAAGAGACCCAGTACTTC
CASSKTGGQETQYF
>TRBJ1-6|many|TRBV12-3/TRBV12-4|TRBD1
TGTGCCAGCAGCCCGGGACAGGGGGCTTCACCCCTCCACTTT
CASSPGQGASPLHF
>TRBJ2-2|many|TRBV12-3/TRBV12-4|NA
TGTGCCAGCAGCCCCGGGGTAGCGGTATTGAACACCGGGGAGCTGTTTTTT
CASSPGVAVLNTGELFF
>TRBJ2-2|many|TRBV6-2/TRBV6-3|NA
TGTGCCAGCAGTTACGACGGGGGATCCGGGGAGCTGTTTTTT
CASSYDGGSGELFF
>TRBJ2-7|NA|TRBV11-2|TRBD2
TGTGCCAGCAGCTTAGTAACCGGGACTAGCGGGGGGAGCTACGAGCAGTACTTC
CASSLVTGTSGGSYEQYF
>TRBJ1-5|many|TRBV15|TRBD1
TGTGCCACCAGTGCGATCCCGGGACAGGTAAATCAGCCCCAGCATTTT
CATSAIPGQVNQPQHF
>TRBJ2-2|many|TRBV5-1|NA
TGCGCCAGCAGCTTGGCCCAGGGTCGCACCGGGGAGCTGTTTTTT
CASSLAQGRTGELFF
>TRBJ1-2|many|TRBV14|NA
TGTGCCAGCAGCCTCTCCCGGGCTTCCCCTTATGGCTACACCTTC
CASSLSRASPYGYTF
>TRBJ2-7|many|TRBV28|NA
TGTGCCACCACCTGGTTCTCTCGGGACCGAGAATTCTACGAGCAGTACTTC
CATTWFSRDREFYEQYF
>TRBJ2-7|NA|TRBV29-1|NA
TGCAGCGTTGGGGGGGTCTACGAGCAGTACTTC
CSVGGVYEQYF
>TRBJ1-5|many|TRBV6-2/TRBV6-3|NA
TGTGCCAGCAGCTCTTTGGGTCTCAATCAGCCCCAGCATTTT
CASSSLGLNQPQHF
>TRBJ2-5|NA|TRBV12-3/TRBV12-4|NA
TGTGCCAGCAGCCCATCCAGAAAAGAGACCCAGTACTTC
CASSPSRKETQYF
>TRBJ1-2|many|TRBV20-1|TRBD1
TGCAGTGCCAACGGGGGACAGGGGGCGTCTAACTATGGCTACACCTTC
CSANGGQGASNYGYTF
>TRBJ1-2|many|TRBV12-3/TRBV12-4|NA
TGTGCCAGCAGTTTTGCATTAAATGTTTATGGCTACACCTTC
CASSFALNVYGYTF
>TRBJ2-7|many|TRBV13|NA
TGTGCCAGCAGCTTAGATGGTGGAAGCGAGCAGTACTTC
CASSLDGGSEQYF
>TRBJ1-6|many|TRBV6-1|NA
TGTGCCAGCAGACGAGGTGGACCCCTCCACTTT
CASRRGGPLHF
>TRBJ1-1|many|TRBV5-1|TRBD1
TGCGCCAGCAGCTTGGCAGGGGGCGAGACTGAAGCTTTCTTT
CASSLAGGETEAFF
>TRBJ2-4|many|TRBV6-2/TRBV6-3|NA
TGTGCCAGCAGTTACTCGGAGGGGGCTGGAGACATTCAGTACTTC
CASSYSEGAGDIQYF
>TRBJ1-1|few|TRBV18|NA
TGTGCCAGCTCACGGGCGGCCGGCACTGGAGCTTTCTTT
CASSRAAGTGAFF
>TRBJ2-5|many|TRBV9|TRBD2
TGTGCCAGCAGCTACTCCGGGACTAGTAAAGAGACCCAGTACTTC
CASSYSGTSKETQYF
>TRBJ1-1|NA|TRBV6-2/TRBV6-3|NA
TGTGCCAGCAGCAGAGATTGGCAGGGCCTGAACACTGAAGCTTTCTTT
CASSRDWQGLNTEAFF
>TRBJ2-7|NA|TRBV7-2|NA
TGTGCCAGCAGCTTACACGGAGACTACGAGCAGTACTTC
CASSLHGDYEQYF
>TRBJ1-5|many|TRBV20-1|NA
TGCAGTGCTAGAGATAACCAGGGTGTTGGGCCCCAGCATTTT
CSARDNQGVGPQHF
>TRBJ1-1|many|TRBV7-3|NA
TGTGCCAGCAGCTTAATGGGGGGACACTTGAACACTGAAGCTTTCTTT
CASSLMGGHLNTEAFF
>TRBJ2-7|many|TRBV2|TRBD1
TGTGCCAGCCTGGACAGGGTCAACGAGCAGTACTTC
CASLDRVNEQYF
>TRBJ2-7|many|TRBV5-5|NA
TGTGCCAGCAGTCGGGCTTCCCACTACGAGCAGTACTTC
CASSRASHYEQYF
>TRBJ1-5|many|TRBV15|NA
TGTGCCACCAGCAGAGATCTAGATCAGCCCCAGCATTTT
CATSRDLDQPQHF
>TRBJ2-5|many|TRBV30|TRBD2
TGTGCCTTTACAGCGGGGCACACAAGCGCCCAGTACTTC
CAFTAGHTSAQYF
>TRBJ2-5|few|TRBV30|NA
TGTGCCTGGAAAGACAGCCACCCTCAAGAGACCCAGTACTTC
CAWKDSHPQETQYF
>TRBJ2-5|many|TRBV18|NA
TGTGCCAGCTCACCACCTCGAGCCGCCGGAGGGACCCAGTACTTC
CASSPPRAAGGTQYF
>TRBJ2-7|few|TRBV18|NA
TGTGCCAGCTCACCAGGGGTTGGGAGCGAGCAGTACTTC
CASSPGVGSEQYF
>TRBJ2-7|many|TRBV6-2/TRBV6-3|TRBD2
TGTGCCAGCAGTTACTCGCTAGCGGGAGGGCTCGAGCAGTACTTC
CASSYSLAGGLEQYF
>TRBJ1-1|many|TRBV4-1|NA
TGCGCCAGCAGCCGAAAGCCGGTGAACACTGAAGCTTTCTTT
CASSRKPVNTEAFF
>TRBJ1-1|many|TRBV5-1|NA
TGCGCCAGCAGTCACGATACAGGGAGCACTGAAGCTTTCTTT
CASSHDTGSTEAFF
>TRBJ1-6|few|TRBV28|TRBD1
TGTGCCAGCAGTTCCGGGACAGGGGACTCTTCACCCCTCCACTTT
CASSSGTGDSSPLHF
>TRBJ2-7|many|TRBV28|TRBD2
TGTGCCAGCTGGAGCGGGGCCGCCTACGAGCAGTACTTC
CASWSGAAYEQYF
>TRBJ1-2|many|TRBV7-2|NA
TGTGCCAGCAACGAAACTCCGGGGCCTGGCTACACCTTC
CASNETPGPGYTF
>TRBJ1-6|few|TRBV25-1|TRBD1
TGTGCCAGCGTACCGGGACAGTATAATTCACCCCTCCACTTT
CASVPGQYNSPLHF
>TRBJ1-1|many|TRBV29-1|NA
TGCAGCGTTGAGGAAAGTCCGAACACTGAAGCTTTCTTT
CSVEESPNTEAFF
>TRBJ2-7|many|TRBV4-2|TRBD1
TGTGCCAGCAGCCAATGGGGGACAGGGGGCTACGAGCAGTACTTC
CASSQWGTGGYEQYF
>TRBJ1-1|many|TRBV28|TRBD1
TGTGCCAGCATTCGAGGGACAGGGTTCTTGAACACTGAAGCTTTCTTT
CASIRGTGFLNTEAFF
>TRBJ2-4|many|TRBV7-2|NA
TGTGCCAGCAGCTTAGGGGCCATTCAGTACTTC
CASSLGAIQYF
>TRBJ1-6|many|TRBV30|NA
TGTGCCTGGACAGGGCTCCTTAATTCACCCCTCCACTTT
CAWTGLLNSPLHF
>TRBJ1-2|many|TRBV4-1|NA
TGCGCCAGCAGCCAAACAGTCGTAAAAGGCTACACCTTC
CASSQTVVKGYTF
>TRBJ2-7|many|TRBV4-1|TRBD2
TGCGCCAGCAGCTTTGGGCCCTCCGGGGGGGAGCAGTACTTC
CASSFGPSGGEQYF
>TRBJ1-5|many|TRBV4-1|TRBD1
TGCGCCAGCAGCCAAGCCCCTCCGGGACAGCATAGCAATCAGCCCCAGCATTTT
CASSQAPPGQHSNQPQHF
>TRBJ2-6|few|TRBV5-1|NA
TGCGCCAGCAGCTTGGCCTATTTGGCTGGCGGGGCCAACGTCCTGAATTTC
CASSLAYLAGGANVLNF